Detailed here is one T cell receptor (beta chain). Donors gave roughly 10 milliliters of peripheral blood apiece. A J-beta primer mix and a sample-barcoded 5' primer were used in a second PCR of about 6 to 12 cycles. In TCRdb, the 5' RACE reads were re-called with MiXCR into one record per CDR3 protein. The repertoire has 800,000 to 950,000 distinct CDR3 sequences, about 29% of them found once; the top ten carry roughly 10%. Germline V gene sequence: CDR1 MNHEY, CDR2 SMNVEV (reference sequence). V gave up 4 bases and J gave up 7 bases; unmatched junction bases: 9. The CDR3 spans 16 residues. The sample is drawn from a study of blood T cells in healthy people across ages. These data were also filed under a second study, of T cells of mothers and their children. That source adds: A second PCR was performed with the M1S primer. This primer added sample barcodes and 2-4 random nucleotides. Reads obtained per mother exceeded 8.5 million TCR beta CDR3 reads, with roughly 3.1 million obtained per child.

This TCR was sampled from a woman between 40 and 50 years old in good health. J is TRBJ2-6 and V is TRBV27; 8 nucleotides line up with TRBD2. Sequences were obtained from blood. As DNA, the CDR3 is TGTGCCAGCAGTTCCATTTCTAGCGGGCTCGCCAACGTCCTGACTTTC. Translation: CASSSISSGLANVLTF.